These T cell receptor beta chains were read from a single sample in a study of blood T cell repertoires in COVID-19. This table comes from immunoSEQ multiplex PCR, and its TCRdb copy is limited to in-frame clones, with some not included. The sample carries about 280,000 clones, 70% to 90% recorded once. Material: peripheral blood. The receptors here all came from a woman in her seventies with acute or convalescent COVID-19. Each CDR3 is given with its conserved first and last residue. Fields, in order: V gene, clone size, D gene, J gene, CDR3 protein, CDR3 DNA. D genes are given only for firm matches. Rows give clone size only sometimes, using once, few, many, or a class for an expanded clone.

v_gene: TRBV7-9; abundance: -; d_gene: TRBD1; j_gene: TRBJ1-1; CDR3aa: CASSSAGGVGTEAFF; CDR3nt: TGTGCCAGCAGCTCAGCAGGGGGCGTGGGCACTGAAGCTTTCTTT
v_gene: TRBV5-1; abundance: once; d_gene: TRBD2; j_gene: TRBJ2-1; CDR3aa: CASSLELAGANEQFF; CDR3nt: TGCGCCAGCAGCTTGGAACTAGCGGGGGCGAATGAGCAGTTCTTC
v_gene: TRBV7-2; abundance: -; d_gene: TRBD1; j_gene: TRBJ2-6; CDR3aa: CASSLTRDRKYSGANVLTF; CDR3nt: TGTGCCAGCAGCTTAACCCGGGACAGAAAATACTCTGGGGCCAACGTCCTGACTTTC
v_gene: TRBV13; abundance: -; d_gene: TRBD2; j_gene: TRBJ2-1; CDR3aa: CASSLPSLAGGPGEQFF; CDR3nt: TGTGCCAGCAGCTTACCCTCACTAGCGGGGGGGCCCGGTGAGCAGTTCTTC
v_gene: TRBV29-1; abundance: -; d_gene: -; j_gene: TRBJ1-1; CDR3aa: CSVPDPETGENTEAFF; CDR3nt: TGCAGCGTCCCGGACCCTGAGACAGGCGAGAACACTGAAGCTTTCTTT
v_gene: TRBV5-1; abundance: -; d_gene: TRBD1; j_gene: TRBJ1-2; CDR3aa: CASSLDRGGYTF; CDR3nt: TGCGCCAGCAGCTTGGACAGGGGTGGCTACACCTTC
v_gene: TRBV19; abundance: -; d_gene: TRBD2; j_gene: TRBJ2-1; CDR3aa: CASRGRESSYNEQFF; CDR3nt: TGTGCCAGTAGAGGGAGGGAAAGCTCCTACAATGAGCAGTTCTTC
v_gene: TRBV20-1; abundance: -; d_gene: -; j_gene: TRBJ2-3; CDR3aa: CSASTGLSDTQYF; CDR3nt: TGCAGTGCTAGTACAGGGTTATCAGATACGCAGTATTTT
v_gene: TRBV6-5; abundance: -; d_gene: TRBD1; j_gene: TRBJ1-1; CDR3aa: CASSRDRERGEAFF; CDR3nt: TGTGCCAGCAGTAGGGACAGGGAAAGGGGTGAAGCTTTCTTT
v_gene: TRBV30; abundance: -; d_gene: TRBD1; j_gene: TRBJ1-6; CDR3aa: CAWSHTTGALYNSPLHF; CDR3nt: TGTGCCTGGAGCCACACGACAGGGGCCCTCTATAATTCACCCCTCCACTTT
v_gene: TRBV11-3; abundance: few; d_gene: -; j_gene: TRBJ1-2; CDR3aa: CASSLSRGSGYTF; CDR3nt: TGTGCCAGCAGCTTATCACGCGGGTCCGGCTACACCTTC
v_gene: TRBV5-1; abundance: -; d_gene: TRBD2; j_gene: TRBJ2-1; CDR3aa: CASSNRPAGAISSYNEQFF; CDR3nt: TGCGCCAGCAGCAACCGGCCAGCGGGGGCCATCAGCTCCTACAATGAGCAGTTCTTC
v_gene: TRBV29-1; abundance: -; d_gene: -; j_gene: TRBJ1-2; CDR3aa: CSVGGGEGYTF; CDR3nt: TGCAGCGTTGGGGGGGGAGAAGGCTACACCTTC
v_gene: TRBV6-1; abundance: -; d_gene: -; j_gene: TRBJ1-3; CDR3aa: CASSERASGNTIYF; CDR3nt: TGTGCCAGCAGTGAGCGCGCATCTGGAAACACCATATATTTT
v_gene: TRBV28; abundance: -; d_gene: -; j_gene: TRBJ1-3; CDR3aa: CASSLGEPNTIYF; CDR3nt: TGTGCCAGCAGTTTAGGAGAGCCAAACACCATATATTTT
v_gene: TRBV5-4; abundance: -; d_gene: TRBD1; j_gene: TRBJ2-2; CDR3aa: CASSSGTGPGTGELFF; CDR3nt: TGTGCCAGCAGCTCCGGGACAGGGCCTGGGACCGGGGAGCTGTTTTTT
v_gene: TRBV9; abundance: few; d_gene: -; j_gene: TRBJ1-2; CDR3aa: CASNFGEGANYGYTF; CDR3nt: TGTGCCAGCAATTTCGGGGAGGGGGCTAACTATGGCTACACCTTC
v_gene: TRBV27; abundance: -; d_gene: TRBD1; j_gene: TRBJ1-2; CDR3aa: CASSGTGPIYGYTF; CDR3nt: TGTGCCAGCAGTGGGACAGGCCCAATATATGGCTACACCTTC
v_gene: TRBV19; abundance: -; d_gene: -; j_gene: TRBJ1-6; CDR3aa: CASSIQGGDVGSPLHF; CDR3nt: TGTGCCAGTAGTATTCAGGGCGGCGATGTAGGTTCACCCCTCCACTTT
v_gene: TRBV19; abundance: -; d_gene: -; j_gene: TRBJ1-5; CDR3aa: CASSIRAGPFNQPQHF; CDR3nt: TGTGCCAGTAGTATCCGGGCGGGGCCTTTTAATCAGCCCCAGCATTTT
v_gene: TRBV7-8; abundance: -; d_gene: -; j_gene: TRBJ2-7; CDR3aa: CASSAGLYDRKSLYEQYF; CDR3nt: TGTGCCAGCAGCGCAGGGCTGTACGATCGGAAATCCCTCTACGAGCAGTACTTC
v_gene: TRBV6-5; abundance: -; d_gene: -; j_gene: TRBJ1-2; CDR3aa: CASSYFSGQGYTF; CDR3nt: TGTGCCAGCAGTTACTTTTCAGGGCAGGGCTACACCTTC
v_gene: TRBV9; abundance: once; d_gene: -; j_gene: TRBJ1-1; CDR3aa: CASSPARQGRNEAFF; CDR3nt: TGTGCCAGCAGCCCCGCAAGGCAGGGAAGGAATGAAGCTTTCTTT
v_gene: TRBV5-5; abundance: -; d_gene: -; j_gene: TRBJ1-1; CDR3aa: CASSLGRDTEAFF; CDR3nt: TGTGCCAGCAGCTTGGGCCGCGACACTGAAGCTTTCTTT
v_gene: TRBV12-3/TRBV12-4; abundance: -; d_gene: -; j_gene: TRBJ2-7; CDR3aa: CASNLDGGYEQYF; CDR3nt: TGTGCCAGCAACTTGGACGGGGGCTACGAGCAGTACTTC
v_gene: TRBV18; abundance: once; d_gene: TRBD1; j_gene: TRBJ1-5; CDR3aa: CASSRQGIREWSNQPQHF; CDR3nt: TGTGCCAGCTCACGACAGGGGATCAGGGAATGGAGTAATCAGCCCCAGCATTTT
v_gene: TRBV7-8; abundance: -; d_gene: TRBD1; j_gene: TRBJ1-2; CDR3aa: CASSIDPGQGYGYTF; CDR3nt: TGTGCCAGCAGCATAGACCCTGGACAGGGGTATGGCTACACCTTC
v_gene: TRBV29-1; abundance: -; d_gene: -; j_gene: TRBJ1-2; CDR3aa: CSVDRDYGYTF; CDR3nt: TGCAGCGTTGACAGGGACTATGGCTACACCTTC
v_gene: TRBV4-2; abundance: -; d_gene: -; j_gene: TRBJ1-5; CDR3aa: CASSQVVGNQPQHF; CDR3nt: TGTGCCAGCAGCCAAGTAGTGGGCAATCAGCCCCAGCATTTT
v_gene: TRBV5-6; abundance: -; d_gene: TRBD2; j_gene: TRBJ2-3; CDR3aa: CASSTALAGEWGTQYF; CDR3nt: TGTGCCAGCAGCACGGCCCTAGCGGGGGAGTGGGGTACGCAGTATTTT
v_gene: TRBV4-1; abundance: -; d_gene: -; j_gene: TRBJ2-2; CDR3aa: CASSPGVEGTGELFF; CDR3nt: TGCGCCAGCAGCCCTGGGGTGGAGGGCACCGGGGAGCTGTTTTTT
v_gene: TRBV5-4; abundance: -; d_gene: -; j_gene: TRBJ2-7; CDR3aa: CASSLGGGRNDEQYF; CDR3nt: TGTGCCAGCAGCTTGGGGGGGGGCCGGAATGACGAGCAGTACTTC
v_gene: TRBV2; abundance: -; d_gene: TRBD1; j_gene: TRBJ1-5; CDR3aa: CASSGTGGQPQHF; CDR3nt: TGTGCCAGCAGTGGGACAGGGGGACAGCCCCAGCATTTT
v_gene: TRBV5-6; abundance: -; d_gene: TRBD2; j_gene: TRBJ2-1; CDR3aa: CASSLTSGDQFF; CDR3nt: TGTGCCAGCAGCCTGACTAGCGGGGACCAGTTCTTC
v_gene: TRBV2; abundance: -; d_gene: -; j_gene: TRBJ2-2; CDR3aa: CARRVPGELFF; CDR3nt: TGTGCCAGGAGAGTCCCCGGGGAGCTGTTTTTT
v_gene: TRBV19; abundance: -; d_gene: TRBD2; j_gene: TRBJ2-3; CDR3aa: CASSIGRLLRTDTQYF; CDR3nt: TGTGCCAGTAGTATCGGGAGGCTGCTTCGCACAGATACGCAGTATTTT
v_gene: TRBV27; abundance: -; d_gene: TRBD1; j_gene: TRBJ1-5; CDR3aa: CASSLDRENQPQHF; CDR3nt: TGTGCCAGCAGTTTAGACAGGGAAAATCAGCCCCAGCATTTT
v_gene: TRBV3-1/TRBV3-2; abundance: -; d_gene: -; j_gene: TRBJ1-1; CDR3aa: CASSQLEGEAFF; CDR3nt: TGTGCCAGCAGCCAGCTAGAGGGTGAAGCTTTCTTT
v_gene: TRBV19; abundance: -; d_gene: -; j_gene: TRBJ1-2; CDR3aa: CASSVELNYGYTF; CDR3nt: TGTGCCAGTAGTGTAGAACTTAACTATGGCTACACCTTC
v_gene: TRBV4-1; abundance: -; d_gene: TRBD1; j_gene: TRBJ1-6; CDR3aa: CASSQGRQGRNNSPLHF; CDR3nt: TGCGCCAGCAGCCAAGGCCGACAGGGTAGGAATAATTCACCCCTCCACTTT
v_gene: TRBV24-1; abundance: -; d_gene: TRBD1; j_gene: TRBJ2-3; CDR3aa: CATSDPEQGAGDTQYF; CDR3nt: TGTGCCACCAGTGACCCAGAACAGGGGGCAGGAGATACGCAGTATTTT
v_gene: TRBV7-9; abundance: -; d_gene: -; j_gene: TRBJ2-3; CDR3aa: CASSLDLRGANTDTQYF; CDR3nt: TGTGCCAGCAGCTTAGACTTACGGGGGGCGAACACAGATACGCAGTATTTT
v_gene: TRBV6-5; abundance: -; d_gene: TRBD1; j_gene: TRBJ1-2; CDR3aa: CASSYDGQGAYGYTF; CDR3nt: TGTGCCAGCAGTTACGACGGACAGGGTGCCTATGGCTACACCTTC
v_gene: TRBV18; abundance: -; d_gene: -; j_gene: TRBJ2-1; CDR3aa: CASSPDRGSSYNEQFF; CDR3nt: TGTGCCAGCTCACCAGACCGGGGGAGCTCCTACAATGAGCAGTTCTTC
v_gene: TRBV6-2/TRBV6-3; abundance: -; d_gene: -; j_gene: TRBJ1-1; CDR3aa: CASSYSPPAEAFF; CDR3nt: TGTGCCAGCAGTTACTCCCCTCCCGCTGAAGCTTTCTTT
v_gene: TRBV28; abundance: -; d_gene: TRBD2; j_gene: TRBJ2-7; CDR3aa: CASSSLAGANPYEQYF; CDR3nt: TGTGCCAGCAGTTCTTTAGCGGGGGCCAACCCCTACGAGCAGTACTTC
v_gene: TRBV11-2; abundance: -; d_gene: -; j_gene: TRBJ2-2; CDR3aa: CASSTRLSTGELFF; CDR3nt: TGTGCCAGCAGCACGCGACTGTCCACCGGGGAGCTGTTTTTT
v_gene: TRBV5-6; abundance: -; d_gene: TRBD1; j_gene: TRBJ1-1; CDR3aa: CASRQGANTEAFF; CDR3nt: TGTGCCAGCAGACAGGGGGCGAACACTGAAGCTTTCTTT
v_gene: TRBV18; abundance: -; d_gene: -; j_gene: TRBJ1-5; CDR3aa: CASSPGDIRNGQPQHF; CDR3nt: TGTGCCAGCTCACCCGGGGACATAAGGAATGGTCAGCCCCAGCATTTT
v_gene: TRBV20-1; abundance: -; d_gene: -; j_gene: TRBJ2-5; CDR3aa: CSALRQETQYF; CDR3nt: TGCAGTGCTTTGCGCCAAGAGACCCAGTACTTC
v_gene: TRBV10-3; abundance: few; d_gene: TRBD2; j_gene: TRBJ2-1; CDR3aa: CAISEFLAGSSYNEQFF; CDR3nt: TGTGCCATCAGTGAGTTTTTAGCGGGCAGCTCCTACAATGAGCAGTTCTTC
v_gene: TRBV11-2; abundance: -; d_gene: -; j_gene: TRBJ2-5; CDR3aa: CASSYLRDYQETQYF; CDR3nt: TGTGCCAGCAGCTATCTCCGGGACTACCAAGAGACCCAGTACTTC
v_gene: TRBV18; abundance: -; d_gene: TRBD1; j_gene: TRBJ2-1; CDR3aa: CASSPGQASSYNEQFF; CDR3nt: TGTGCCAGCTCACCCGGACAGGCGAGCTCCTACAATGAGCAGTTCTTC
v_gene: TRBV18; abundance: -; d_gene: TRBD1; j_gene: TRBJ1-5; CDR3aa: CASSPTGGGNQPQHF; CDR3nt: TGTGCCAGCTCACCGACAGGGGGAGGCAATCAGCCCCAGCATTTT
v_gene: TRBV21-1; abundance: -; d_gene: -; j_gene: TRBJ1-5; CDR3aa: CASSKSDQPQHF; CDR3nt: TGTGCCAGCAGCAAAAGCGATCAGCCCCAGCATTTT
v_gene: TRBV7-8; abundance: -; d_gene: TRBD1; j_gene: TRBJ2-7; CDR3aa: CASSSGQGAPYEQYF; CDR3nt: TGTGCCAGCAGCTCCGGACAGGGGGCCCCCTACGAGCAGTACTTC
v_gene: TRBV3-1/TRBV3-2; abundance: -; d_gene: -; j_gene: TRBJ1-1; CDR3aa: CASSLIARGYTEAFF; CDR3nt: TGTGCCAGCAGCCTTATAGCAAGGGGGTACACTGAAGCTTTCTTT